The next 32 T cell receptor beta chains were all read from a single sample in a study of ipilimumab plus nivolumab after autologous stem cell transplantation. The protocol was immunoSEQ multiplex PCR, while the TCRdb copy is restricted to in-frame clones and leaves out a portion. The table has 15,000 to 20,000 clones, approximately 82% seen once. The sequenced sample was PBMCs, obtained in a trial of ipilimumab plus nivolumab as post-transplant consolidation. All receptors derive from a male donor with diffuse large B-cell lymphoma.

The chain links TRBV7-8 to TRBJ1-4; D gene unclear. CDR3 length equals 14 residues. Looked up from germline, CDR1 is SGHVS and CDR2 is FQNEAQ. Trimming cost V 5 bases and J 8 bases, with 15 bases left between them. For the CDR3, the DNA is TGTGCCAGCAGCCCTCTGCGAGGTGGGGAAAAACTGTTTTTT. This sequence encodes CASSPLRGGEKLFF. Full variable domain (missing parts from reference TRBV7-8 and TRBJ1-4): GAGVSQSPRYKVAKRGQDVALRCDPISGHVSLFWYQQALGQGPEFLTYFQNEAQLDKSGLPSDRFFAERPEGSVSTLKIQRTQQEDSAVYLCASSPLRGGEKLFFGSGTQLSVL.

The chain recombines TRBV27 with TRBJ1-1; D is unresolved. The V and J ends lost 3 bases and 0 bases respectively, with 14 bases between them. The CDR3 length is 16 residues. Germline V gene data show CDR1 as MNHEY and CDR2 as SMNVEV (reference sequence). The CDR3 DNA reads as TGTGCCAGCAGTTTCGGGTATGGGCGCATGAACACTGAAGCTTTCTTT. It yields the protein CASSFGYGRMNTEAFF.

The chain recombines TRBV5-4 with TRBJ2-7; 12 bases agree with TRBD1. The junction had 8 bases not matched to a gene; V was cut back by 5 bases and J by 5 bases. This CDR3 is built from 15 residues. CDR1 and CDR2 from the germline V gene are SGHNT and YYREEE (reference sequence). The CDR3 loop is CASSFLGQGADEQYF. The CDR3 DNA reads TGTGCCAGCAGTTTCCTGGGACAGGGGGCGGACGAGCAGTACTTC.

The V gene is TRBV5-1, the J gene TRBJ1-1; D gene ambiguous. Trimming cost V 0 bases and J 3 bases, with 9 bases left between them. The CDR3 has 14 residues. Germline values: CDR1 SGHRS, CDR2 YFSETQ. Written as DNA, the CDR3 is TGCGCCAGCAGCTTGGATAACGGATACACTGAAGCTTTCTTT. Encoded protein: CASSLDNGYTEAFF.

This chain connects TRBV10-2 to TRBJ2-7; D is possibly TRBD2 (6 bases). In germline, CDR1 is WSHSY, CDR2 SAAADI. The CDR3 length is 11 residues. The germline V and J ends were trimmed by 7 bases and 7 bases, with 11 bases remaining between them. In DNA, the CDR3 is TGCGCCAGCATGGGGGGAACAGAGCAGTACTTC. Its protein is CASMGGTEQYF.

The chain uses TRBV27 and TRBJ2-3; D gene ambiguous. CDR3 length: 11 residues. Germline V CDR1 and CDR2: MNHEY, SMNVEV (reference sequence). Trimming took off 6 bases at V and 7 bases at J, with 8 bases between the two ends. DNA for the CDR3: TGTGCCAGCAGCTCCGGACATACGCAGTATTTT. This translates into CASSSGHTQYF.

The table lists this clone with a count of one. V and J are TRBV2 and TRBJ2-7; 7 bases map to TRBD2. Germline V gene data show CDR1 as SNHLY and CDR2 as FYNNEI. V lost 4 bases, J lost 2 bases, and 8 bases stayed unmatched. The CDR3 runs to 15 residues. CDR3 sequence (DNA): TGTGCCAGCAGTGGTGAGCGGGGAAAGACCTACGAGCAGTACTTC. Translating it yields CASSGERGKTYEQYF.

This clone was picked up one time. The chain employs TRBV7-8 and TRBJ2-1; D gene uncertain. This CDR3 contains 16 residues. Germline loops: CDR1 SGHVS, CDR2 FQNEAQ. Trimming cost V 3 bases and J 0 bases, with 12 bases left between them. CDR3 coding DNA: TGTGCCAGCAGCTTCCGTATCGGTAGCTCCTACAATGAGCAGTTCTTC. This encodes CASSFRIGSSYNEQFF. The full variable domain, rest sourced from reference TRBV7-8 and TRBJ2-1, is GAGVSQSPRYKVAKRGQDVALRCDPISGHVSLFWYQQALGQGPEFLTYFQNEAQLDKSGLPSDRFFAERPEGSVSTLKIQRTQQEDSAVYLCASSFRIGSSYNEQFFGPGTRLTVL.

The DNA for the CDR3 is TGCGCCAGCAGCCGCATTCCGGGTCCCGAACCCTACAATGAGCAGTTCTTC. Residues: CASSRIPGPEPYNEQFF. J is TRBJ2-1 and V is TRBV4-3; D gene ambiguous. The CDR3 consists of 17 residues. V was trimmed by 4 bases and J by 2 bases, leaving 18 bases between them. Germline CDR1 is LGHNA and CDR2 is YSLEER.

The chain couples TRBV5-1 to TRBJ2-7, with D perhaps given as TRBD1 or TRBD2 (6 bases each). Looked up from germline, CDR1 is SGHRS and CDR2 is YFSETQ. V dropped 0 bases and J dropped 3 bases, with 10 bases sitting between them. The CDR3 covers 14 residues. The CDR3: CASSLGGAGYEQYF. The CDR3 DNA follows: TGCGCCAGCAGCTTGGGGGGGGCCGGCTACGAGCAGTACTTC.

Here the CDR3 DNA reads TGTGCCAGCAGTTACTCCATAGTGGGCGGCTACACCTTC. This encodes CASSYSIVGGYTF. The rearrangement links TRBV6-5 to TRBJ1-2, with no clear D. There are 13 residues in the CDR3. Trimming pared 0 bases from V and 8 bases from J, leaving 10 bases between. Looked up from germline, CDR1 is MNHEY and CDR2 is SVGAGI.

The chain has TRBV9 and TRBJ1-4; 7 nucleotides line up with TRBD1. Trimming at V came to 3 bases and at J to 5 bases, leaving 7 bases not matched to a gene. Germline V gene data show CDR1 as SGDLS and CDR2 as YYNGEE. The CDR3 loop spans 15 amino acids. CDR3 amino acids: CASSAKPGGNEKLFF. CDR3 in DNA: TGTGCCAGCAGCGCGAAGCCAGGGGGAAATGAAAAACTGTTTTTT.

The rearrangement links TRBV7-3 to TRBJ1-1; maybe TRBD1 (5 bases). Trimming pared 2 bases from V and 6 bases from J, leaving 19 bases between. The CDR3 length is 16 residues. In germline, CDR1 is SGHTA, CDR2 FQGTGA. CDR3: CASSLSPAPGGAEAFF. CDR3 nucleotide sequence: TGTGCCAGCAGCTTATCACCCGCGCCCGGGGGAGCTGAAGCTTTCTTT.

The chain links TRBV5-6 to TRBJ1-1; D may be TRBD1 (5 bases). Trimming stripped 4 bases from V and 0 bases from J, with 13 bases between. Germline CDR1 is SGHDT and CDR2 is YYEEEE. The CDR3 spans 15 residues. The CDR3 DNA follows: TGTGCCAGCAGCCGTCCGGCAGGGCTGAACACTGAAGCTTTCTTT. Protein product: CASSRPAGLNTEAFF.

The V call is TRBV7-9, the J call TRBJ1-5, with D perhaps matching TRBD1 (5 bases). V shed 1 base and J shed 5 bases, with 6 bases lying between them. The CDR3 sequence is 13 residues long. CDR1 is SEHNR and CDR2 is FQNEAQ in the germline V gene (reference sequence). Here the CDR3 DNA reads TGTGCCAGCAGCTTAGAAGGGGATCAGCCCCAGCATTTT. This encodes CASSLEGDQPQHF.

The CDR3: CASSAGDRGNSPLHF. DNA of the CDR3: TGTGCCAGCAGCGCCGGAGACAGGGGGAATTCACCCCTCCACTTT. The chain has TRBV9 and TRBJ1-6; 9 nucleotides line up with TRBD1. The CDR3 has 15 amino acids. V shed 3 bases, J shed 7 bases, and the junction held 5 bases outside the gene matches. Per the germline V gene, CDR1 is SGDLS and CDR2 is YYNGEE.

The V call is TRBV5-6, the J call TRBJ1-4, with TRBD1 as a possible D gene (5 bases). This CDR3 is built from 13 residues. V was pared by 0 bases and J by 5 bases, with 5 bases between. Looked up from germline, CDR1 is SGHDT and CDR2 is YYEEEE. The CDR3 DNA sequence: TGTGCCAGCAGCTTGGGACAGAATGAAAAACTGTTTTTT. Encoded protein: CASSLGQNEKLFF.

This clone was observed a few times. The gene calls are TRBV28 and TRBJ2-7; TRBD2 matches at 7 bases. Trimming cost V 8 bases and J 4 bases; bases outside gene matches: 2. This CDR3 is 11 amino acids long. Germline values: CDR1 MDHEN, CDR2 SYDVKM. The CDR3 protein is CASGRGYEQYF. The CDR3 DNA reads as TGTGCCAGCGGGAGGGGTTACGAGCAGTACTTC. The full variable domain, with the rest looked up from reference TRBV28 and TRBJ2-7, is DVKVTQSSRYLVKRTGEKVFLECVQDMDHENMFWYRQDPGLGLRLIYFSYDVKMKEKGDIPEGYSVSREKKERFSLILESASTNQTSMYLCASGRGYEQYFGPGTRLTVT.

The rearrangement joins TRBV11-2 to TRBJ1-2; possibly TRBD1 for D (5 bases). V lost 1 base, J lost 9 bases, and 15 bases lay in between. The germline V gene has CDR1 SGHAT and CDR2 FQNNGV. This CDR3 spans 14 amino acids. CDR3: CASSLGTRAGSYTF. CDR3 sequence (DNA): TGTGCCAGCAGCTTAGGGACTAGGGCAGGGAGCTACACCTTC.

The chain is built from TRBV2 and TRBJ1-2, with D tentatively TRBD1 (5 bases). Germline CDR1 reads SNHLY; CDR2 reads FYNNEI. The ends were cut back, 2 bases at V and 4 bases at J, with 11 bases in the middle. This CDR3 has 14 amino acids. For the CDR3, the DNA is TGTGCCAGCAGTGAACTCGGGGGACTCTATGGCTACACCTTC. Residues: CASSELGGLYGYTF.

The rearrangement links TRBV7-9 to TRBJ2-1; D is undetermined. CDR3 length: 13 residues. Per germline, CDR1 SEHNR and CDR2 FQNEAQ (reference sequence). Trimming took 3 bases from V and 4 from J, leaving 7 bases between them. The CDR3 loop is CASSLVPYNEQFF. CDR3 DNA sequence: TGTGCCAGCAGCTTGGTCCCTTACAATGAGCAGTTCTTC.

The chain links TRBV5-6 to TRBJ2-7, with unresolved D. Germline V gives CDR1 SGHDT, CDR2 YYEEEE. The CDR3 length is 13 residues. The germline V and J ends were trimmed by 2 bases and 0 bases, with 6 bases remaining between them. This chain's CDR3 is CASSFGRSYEQYF. DNA for the CDR3: TGTGCCAGCAGCTTCGGCCGCTCCTACGAGCAGTACTTC.

The V call is TRBV6-6, the J call TRBJ2-3; 9 bases agree with TRBD1. V was clipped by 4 bases and J by 0 bases; unmatched bases: 2. CDR3 length equals 15 residues. The germline V gene has CDR1 MNHNY and CDR2 SVGAGI (reference sequence). CDR3 loop: CASSSGTGSTDTQYF. The CDR3 DNA is TGTGCCAGCAGTTCCGGGACAGGGAGCACAGATACGCAGTATTTT.

The rearrangement joins TRBV5-3 to TRBJ1-4, with D possibly TRBD1 on 6 matching bases. Being an ORF, TRBV5-3 has a function that is uncertain. Trimming took off 8 bases at V and 3 bases at J, with 23 bases between the two ends. CDR3 size: 17 residues. The CDR3, as DNA: TGTGCCAGTCTACTCCCGGGGGGCAGGCCAGCTAATGAAAAACTGTTTTTT. It is translated as CASLLPGGRPANEKLFF.

The V call is TRBV11-1, the J call TRBJ2-5, with TRBD1 as a possible D gene (6 bases). Trimming took off 6 bases at V and 4 bases at J, with 12 bases between the two ends. Per the germline V gene, CDR1 is SGHAT and CDR2 is FQDESV (reference sequence). This CDR3 is built from 13 residues. CDR3 in DNA: TGTGCCAGCAGAGAGGACAGAAGAGAGACCCAGTACTTC. This codes for CASREDRRETQYF. Variable domain in full (rest from reference TRBV11-1 and TRBJ2-5): EAEVAQSPRYKITEKSQAVAFWCDPISGHATLYWYRQILGQGPELLVQFQDESVVDDSQLPKDRFSAERLKGVDSTLKIQPAELGDSAMYLCASREDRRETQYFGPGTRLLVL.

This clone qualifies as large. The chain joins TRBV4-3 to TRBJ2-1; 9 positions agree with TRBD1. V gave up 2 bases and J gave up 3 bases; unmatched junction bases: 2. The germline V gene encodes CDR1 LGHNA and CDR2 YSLEER. This CDR3 contains 15 residues. The CDR3 here is CASSQQGQGYNEQFF. DNA of the CDR3: TGCGCCAGCAGCCAACAGGGACAGGGCTACAATGAGCAGTTCTTC.

This clone is judged medium-sized (0.01 to 0.1%). This CDR3 is CASSINANNEQFF. CDR3 DNA sequence: TGTGCCAGTAGTATCAATGCAAACAATGAGCAGTTCTTC. The J gene is TRBJ2-1, the V gene TRBV19, with D unresolved. The CDR3 contains 13 residues. CDR1 and CDR2 (germline): LNHDA, SQIVND (reference sequence). Trimming shortened V by 3 bases and J by 5 bases, and 8 bases separated the two germline ends.

This clone is a singleton in its sample. This chain joins TRBV5-1 and TRBJ2-3, with 10 bases that match TRBD2. The CDR3 extends over 16 amino acids. The germline gives CDR1 SGHRS, CDR2 YFSETQ. The V gene end was trimmed by 4 bases and the J gene end by 4 bases; junction bases not matched to a gene: 9. In DNA, the CDR3 is TGCGCCAGCAGCGCATCCCTAGCGGGGGTACCAGATACGCAGTATTTT. Its translation is CASSASLAGVPDTQYF.

The genes are TRBV19 and TRBJ2-1, with TRBD2 as a possible D gene (7 bases). Trimming removed 1 base from V and 8 bases from J, with 15 bases in between. This CDR3 has 15 amino acids. Per the germline V gene, CDR1 is LNHDA and CDR2 is SQIVND (reference sequence). The CDR3 spells CASSIGAGPGDEQFF. As DNA, the CDR3 is TGTGCCAGTAGTATAGGAGCGGGGCCAGGGGATGAGCAGTTCTTC.

The chain uses TRBV18 and TRBJ1-1, with D possibly matching TRBD1 (5 bases). Trimming cost V 5 bases and J 1 base, with 11 bases left between them. The CDR3 spans 14 residues. Germline V gene sequence: CDR1 KGHSH, CDR2 LQKENI. CDR3 nucleotides: TGTGCCAGCTCAACCGGGACGGCGAACACTGAAGCTTTCTTT. Its protein product is CASSTGTANTEAFF. Together with reference TRBV18 and TRBJ1-1, the CDR3 gives the full variable domain: NAGVMQNPRHLVRRRGQEARLRCSPMKGHSHVYWYRQLPEEGLKFMVYLQKENIIDESGMPKERFSAEFPKEGPSILRIQQVVRGDSAAYFCASSTGTANTEAFFGQGTRLTVV.

The chain combines TRBV7-6 with TRBJ1-4; 7 bases align to TRBD1. Trimming cost V 5 bases and J 3 bases; bases outside gene matches: 9. Germline CDR1 reads SGHVS; CDR2 reads FNYEAQ. The CDR3 loop spans 16 amino acids. CDR3 sequence: CASSDPYRGANEKLFF. In nucleotides, the CDR3 is TGTGCCAGCAGCGACCCGTACAGGGGAGCTAATGAAAAACTGTTTTTT.

The rearrangement joins TRBV11-1 to TRBJ2-1; D uncertain. CDR1 and CDR2 from the germline V gene are SGHAT and FQDESV (reference sequence). Trimming removed 4 bases from V and 1 base from J, with 8 bases in between. This CDR3 spans 14 amino acids. Here the CDR3 DNA reads TGTGCCAGCAGCTCGGTGAGATCCTACAATGAGCAGTTCTTC. Its translation is CASSSVRSYNEQFF.